A selection of T cell receptor beta chains follows, all from one sample in a study of CD8 T cells in ankylosing spondylitis. TCRdb processed the 5' RACE reads anew with MiXCR; each CDR3 protein has one entry. The data show fewer than 180,000 distinct CDR3 sequences, roughly 44% seen once. The source material was synovial fluid, either unsorted or a sorted T cell fraction (not recorded which). These receptor sequences come from a male donor with ankylosing spondylitis. Both conserved end residues are part of each CDR3. Fields, in order: J gene, D gene, V gene, clone size, CDR3 DNA, CDR3 protein. A D gene is named only where the DNA matches it firmly. Only some rows state a clone size, as once, few, many or a class for expanded clones.

>TRBJ2-2|TRBD2|TRBV27|few
TGTGCCAGCAGTTTATCTAGCGGGGGCACCGGGGAGCTGTTTTTT
CASSLSSGGTGELFF
>TRBJ2-3|.|TRBV7-8|many
TGTGCCAGCACCTCACGAGTGGATACGCAGTATTTT
CASTSRVDTQYF
>TRBJ1-5|.|TRBV5-1|few
TGCGCCAGCAGCCTTGGGTGGGGAGCCAATCAGCCCCAGCATTTT
CASSLGWGANQPQHF
>TRBJ2-7|TRBD2|TRBV28|.
TGTGCCAGCAGCGCGGGACTAGCGGGAGCGAGGCAGTACTTC
CASSAGLAGARQYF
>TRBJ1-3|.|TRBV20-1|.
TGCAGTGCTGTCAGTAGCCACACTGAGGGAAACACCATATATTTT
CSAVSSHTEGNTIYF
>TRBJ2-2|TRBD1|TRBV11-2|.
TGTGCCAGCAGCACTCCCCCTGACAGGGGGTGGACCGGGGAGCTGTTTTTT
CASSTPPDRGWTGELFF
>TRBJ2-5|.|TRBV12-3/TRBV12-4|.
TGTGCCAGCAGACCTGGGGGAGAGACCCAGTACTTC
CASRPGGETQYF
>TRBJ2-7|.|TRBV5-1|.
TGCGCCAGCAGCTTGCAGGGCGGAGAGAGCTCCTACGAGCAGTACTTC
CASSLQGGESSYEQYF
>TRBJ2-2|.|TRBV24-1|few
TGTGCCACCAGTACGGAACCGGGACACCAGAACACCGGGGAGCTGTTTTTT
CATSTEPGHQNTGELFF
>TRBJ2-3|.|TRBV6-1|.
TGTGCCAGCAGTGAGGGAGGGGGGCACGGAGATACGCAGTATTTT
CASSEGGGHGDTQYF
>TRBJ1-1|TRBD1|TRBV28|.
TGTGCCAGCACCACCCGAGACAGGGAAGCGGACACTGAAGCTTTCTTT
CASTTRDREADTEAFF
>TRBJ1-1|.|TRBV4-1|few
TGCGCCAGCAGCCAATTCCGTGAGATCGAAGCTTTCTTT
CASSQFREIEAFF
>TRBJ1-1|.|TRBV6-5|.
TGTGCCAGCGGGGCGGCGGTTGCTGAAGCTTTCTTT
CASGAAVAEAFF
>TRBJ1-4|.|TRBV18|.
TGTGCCAGCTCACCGCACCTAGGGGTGAAACTGTTTTTT
CASSPHLGVKLFF
>TRBJ1-4|TRBD1|TRBV27|.
TGTGCCAGCAGACTTACAGGGGTTCGGGAAAAACTGTTTTTT
CASRLTGVREKLFF
>TRBJ1-2|.|TRBV13|.
TGTGCCAGCAGCACAGGGTGGGGATCAGACTATGGCTACACCTTC
CASSTGWGSDYGYTF
>TRBJ1-5|.|TRBV6-1|few
TGTGCCAGCAGTGAACCACGGGGGCCTTGGGGTTATAGCAATCAGCCCCAGCATTTT
CASSEPRGPWGYSNQPQHF
>TRBJ2-3|TRBD1|TRBV28|.
TGTGCCAGCGACCTTTTTGGCGGACAGGGTACAGATACGCAGTATTTT
CASDLFGGQGTDTQYF
>TRBJ1-3|TRBD1|TRBV5-1|.
TGCGCCAGCAGCTTGGGACAGGGCTTCACTGGAAACACCATATATTTT
CASSLGQGFTGNTIYF
>TRBJ2-1|.|TRBV7-9|few
TGTGCCAGCAGTCTACCCCCTAGCGACCTATCCAATGAGCAGTTCTTC
CASSLPPSDLSNEQFF
>TRBJ2-2|TRBD2|TRBV6-5|.
TGTGCCAGCAGTTACCGACCTCCGGGACTAGGATACACCGGGGAGCTGTTTTTT
CASSYRPPGLGYTGELFF
>TRBJ1-2|.|TRBV12-5|.
TGTGCTAGTGGTATCGGGCTCTACAGGGCCCAGCATGGCTACACCTTC
CASGIGLYRAQHGYTF
>TRBJ2-1|.|TRBV6-1|many
TGTGCCAGCAGTGTTGACGAGAGCTCCTACAATGAGCAGTTCTTC
CASSVDESSYNEQFF
>TRBJ2-1|TRBD1|TRBV28|few
TGTGCCAGCAGTCCAGGACAGGGAGTATACAATGAGCAGTTCTTC
CASSPGQGVYNEQFF
>TRBJ1-5|TRBD1|TRBV5-1|once
TGCGCCAGCCGACAGGGAACCCATAGCAATCAGCCCCAGCATTTT
CASRQGTHSNQPQHF
>TRBJ2-4|TRBD2|TRBV12-3/TRBV12-4|.
TGTGCCAGCAGTCCGGGGACTAGCGGGAGCCAAAACATTCAGTACTTC
CASSPGTSGSQNIQYF
>TRBJ1-5|TRBD1|TRBV5-6|.
TGTGCCAGCAGCTTGACAGGGGTCCAGCCCCAGCATTTT
CASSLTGVQPQHF
>TRBJ1-6|.|TRBV4-3|.
TGCGCCAGCAGCCAAGACCCCGGACTTTTTAATTCACCCCTCCACTTT
CASSQDPGLFNSPLHF
>TRBJ1-2|.|TRBV5-1|.
TGCGCCAGCAGTTCCGGGCCCGCTAACTATGGCTACACCTTC
CASSSGPANYGYTF
>TRBJ2-1|TRBD2|TRBV28|.
TGTGCCAGCAGCCTACCAGCGGGAGACTACAATGAGCAGTTCTTC
CASSLPAGDYNEQFF
>TRBJ1-1|.|TRBV12-3/TRBV12-4|.
TGTGCCAGCAGTTTCGGAGCAACCCCTGACACTGAAGCTTTCTTT
CASSFGATPDTEAFF
>TRBJ2-3|.|TRBV12-3/TRBV12-4|few
TGTGCCAGCAGTTTAGTTAGGGATGTAATGCAAGTGGCGCAGTATTTT
CASSLVRDVMQVAQYF
>TRBJ2-2|TRBD1|TRBV20-1|.
TGCAGTGCTAAAGGGACAGGGGGCGCTTTGGACACCGGGGAGCTGTTTTTT
CSAKGTGGALDTGELFF
>TRBJ2-1|TRBD2|TRBV6-1|.
TGTGCCAGCAGCGGAATGGGACTAGCGGGTCCGCAGTTCTTC
CASSGMGLAGPQFF
>TRBJ2-1|TRBD2|TRBV19|.
TGTGCCAGTAGTGGGGCCCGGGTCCCCGGGGGGGAGCAGTTCTTC
CASSGARVPGGEQFF
>TRBJ1-5|.|TRBV12-3/TRBV12-4|few
TGTGCCAGCAGCCCCCCGGTCGGTCAGCCCCAGCATTTT
CASSPPVGQPQHF
>TRBJ1-5|.|TRBV12-3/TRBV12-4|.
TGTGCCAGCAGTTTAGCGCTAAGGCAGCCCCAGCATTTT
CASSLALRQPQHF
>TRBJ1-5|.|TRBV7-8|.
TGTGCCAGCAGCTTGGCCATCTCCGATCAGCCCCAGCATTTT
CASSLAISDQPQHF
>TRBJ2-1|.|TRBV4-1|few
TGCGCCAGCAGCCAAGTGACCCTAGCGACTTACAATGAGCAGTTCTTC
CASSQVTLATYNEQFF
>TRBJ1-2|.|TRBV14|.
TGTGCCAGCAGCCAAGAACCGAGGACAGAGCGGGAGACGGATGATGGCTACACCTTC
CASSQEPRTERETDDGYTF
>TRBJ2-1|TRBD2|TRBV29-1|.
TGCAGCGTGACCCTAGCGGGTCCACACAATGAGCAGTTCTTC
CSVTLAGPHNEQFF
>TRBJ2-3|.|TRBV6-4|.
TGTGCCAGCAGTCCGGACCGCCTCACCGCAGATACGCAGTATTTT
CASSPDRLTADTQYF
>TRBJ2-4|TRBD2|TRBV30|.
TGTGCCTGGAGTGGACTAGCGGGGGATCTAAACATTCAGTACTTC
CAWSGLAGDLNIQYF
>TRBJ2-7|.|TRBV9|.
TGTGCCAGCAGCGTGGGGGGAAGGAGCGACGAGCAGTACTTC
CASSVGGRSDEQYF
>TRBJ1-4|.|TRBV15|few
TGTGCCACCAGGTACATCGGGACACCAGATGAAAAACTGTTTTTT
CATRYIGTPDEKLFF
>TRBJ2-3|TRBD2|TRBV6-2/TRBV6-3|few
TGTGCCAGCAGTTACTCTGCGGGGGGCACAGATACGCAGTATTTT
CASSYSAGGTDTQYF
>TRBJ1-1|TRBD1|TRBV7-2|.
TGTGCCAGCAGCTTAGTCCCACAGGGGTCGGCTTTCTTT
CASSLVPQGSAFF
>TRBJ2-3|TRBD2|TRBV4-3|.
TGCGCCAGCAGCCAAGAGTGGCGGGAGAGCGATACGCAGTATTTT
CASSQEWRESDTQYF
>TRBJ2-1|.|TRBV4-1|few
TGCGCCAGCAGCCAATTCGGATATGTTGGCTCCTACAATGAGCAGTTCTTC
CASSQFGYVGSYNEQFF
>TRBJ1-4|.|TRBV4-1|many
TGCGCCAGCAGCCAAGGGTCCTCCCAGACTAATGAAAAACTGTTTTTT
CASSQGSSQTNEKLFF